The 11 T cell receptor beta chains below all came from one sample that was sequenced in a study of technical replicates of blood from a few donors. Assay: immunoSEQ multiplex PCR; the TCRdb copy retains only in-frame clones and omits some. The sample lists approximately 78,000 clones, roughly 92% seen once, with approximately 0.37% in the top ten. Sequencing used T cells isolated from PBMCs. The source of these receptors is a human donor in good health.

The DNA for the CDR3 is TGTGCCAGCAGACAAGGGGGCTTAGACACCGGGGAGCTGTTTTTT. This encodes CASRQGGLDTGELFF. The rearrangement joins TRBV6-5 to TRBJ2-2, with TRBD1 matching 7 bases. J was trimmed by 3 bases and V by 6 bases; bases with no gene match: 7. The germline gives CDR1 MNHEY, CDR2 SVGAGI. This CDR3 has 15 amino acids.

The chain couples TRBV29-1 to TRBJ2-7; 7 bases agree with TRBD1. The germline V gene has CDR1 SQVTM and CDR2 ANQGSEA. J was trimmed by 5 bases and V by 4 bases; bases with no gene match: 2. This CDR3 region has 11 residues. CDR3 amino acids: CSVGQGNEQYF. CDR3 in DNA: TGCAGCGTTGGACAGGGTAACGAGCAGTACTTC.

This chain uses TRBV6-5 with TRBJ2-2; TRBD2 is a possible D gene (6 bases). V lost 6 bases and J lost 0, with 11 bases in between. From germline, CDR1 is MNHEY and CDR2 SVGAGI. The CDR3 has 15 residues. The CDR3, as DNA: TGTGCCAGCAGGACACCGGGAGCGAACACCGGGGAGCTGTTTTTT. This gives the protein CASRTPGANTGELFF.

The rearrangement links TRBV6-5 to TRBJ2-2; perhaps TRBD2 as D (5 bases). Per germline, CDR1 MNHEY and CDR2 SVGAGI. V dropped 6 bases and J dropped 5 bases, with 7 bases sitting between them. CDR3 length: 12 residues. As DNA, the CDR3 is TGTGCCAGCAGCCCGGGGACCGGGGAGCTGTTTTTT. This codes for CASSPGTGELFF.

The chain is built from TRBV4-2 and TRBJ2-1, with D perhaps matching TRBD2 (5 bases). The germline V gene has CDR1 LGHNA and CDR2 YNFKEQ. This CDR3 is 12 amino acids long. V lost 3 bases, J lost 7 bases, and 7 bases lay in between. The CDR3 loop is CASSQGANEQFF. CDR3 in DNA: TGTGCCAGCAGCCAGGGAGCAAATGAGCAGTTCTTC.

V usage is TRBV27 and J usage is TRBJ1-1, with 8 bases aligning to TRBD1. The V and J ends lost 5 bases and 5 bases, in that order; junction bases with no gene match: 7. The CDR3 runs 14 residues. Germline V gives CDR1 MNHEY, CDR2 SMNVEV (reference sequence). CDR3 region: CASSLDRGETEAFF. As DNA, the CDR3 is TGTGCCAGCAGTCTTGACAGGGGCGAAACTGAAGCTTTCTTT.

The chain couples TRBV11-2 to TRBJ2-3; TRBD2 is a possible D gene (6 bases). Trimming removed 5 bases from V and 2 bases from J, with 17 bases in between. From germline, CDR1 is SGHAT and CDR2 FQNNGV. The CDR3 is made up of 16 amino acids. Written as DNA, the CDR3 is TGTGCCAGCAGCCCCTATGGGCGGGGCCTCACAGATACGCAGTATTTT. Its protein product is CASSPYGRGLTDTQYF.

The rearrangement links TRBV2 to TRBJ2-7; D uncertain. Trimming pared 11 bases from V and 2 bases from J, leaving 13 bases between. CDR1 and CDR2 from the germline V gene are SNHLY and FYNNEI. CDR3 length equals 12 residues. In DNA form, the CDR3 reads TGTGCCTCCGACACACCAACCTACGAGCAGTACTTC. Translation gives CASDTPTYEQYF.

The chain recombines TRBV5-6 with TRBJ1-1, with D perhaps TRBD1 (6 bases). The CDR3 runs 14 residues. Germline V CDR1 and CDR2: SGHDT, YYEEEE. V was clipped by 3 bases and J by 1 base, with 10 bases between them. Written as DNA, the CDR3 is TGTGCCAGCAGCTCCTCCAGGGGGAACACTGAAGCTTTCTTT. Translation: CASSSSRGNTEAFF.

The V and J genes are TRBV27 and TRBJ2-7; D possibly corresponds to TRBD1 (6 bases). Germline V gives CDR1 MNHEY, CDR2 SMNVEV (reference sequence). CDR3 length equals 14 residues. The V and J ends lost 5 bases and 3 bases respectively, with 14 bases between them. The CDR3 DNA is TGTGCCAGCAGTACAGGGTCCGAACTCTACGAGCAGTACTTC. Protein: CASSTGSELYEQYF.

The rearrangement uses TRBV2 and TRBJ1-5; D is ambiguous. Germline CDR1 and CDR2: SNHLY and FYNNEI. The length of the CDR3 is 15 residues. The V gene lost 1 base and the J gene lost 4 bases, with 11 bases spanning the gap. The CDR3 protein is CASSEGWAGNQPQHF. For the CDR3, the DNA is TGTGCCAGCAGTGAAGGATGGGCGGGGAATCAGCCCCAGCATTTT.